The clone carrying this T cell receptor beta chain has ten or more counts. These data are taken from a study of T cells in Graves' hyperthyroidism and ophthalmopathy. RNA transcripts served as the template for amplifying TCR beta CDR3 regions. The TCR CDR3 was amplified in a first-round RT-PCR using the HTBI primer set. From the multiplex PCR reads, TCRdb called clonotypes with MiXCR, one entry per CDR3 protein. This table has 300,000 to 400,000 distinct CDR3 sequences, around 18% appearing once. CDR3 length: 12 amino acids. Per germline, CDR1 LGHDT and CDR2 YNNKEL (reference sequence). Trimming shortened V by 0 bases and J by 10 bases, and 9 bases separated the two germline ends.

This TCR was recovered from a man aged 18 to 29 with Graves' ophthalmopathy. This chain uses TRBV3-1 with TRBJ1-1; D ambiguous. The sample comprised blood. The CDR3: CASSQEPSGAFF. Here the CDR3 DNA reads TGTGCCAGCAGCCAAGAGCCCAGCGGAGCTTTCTTT.